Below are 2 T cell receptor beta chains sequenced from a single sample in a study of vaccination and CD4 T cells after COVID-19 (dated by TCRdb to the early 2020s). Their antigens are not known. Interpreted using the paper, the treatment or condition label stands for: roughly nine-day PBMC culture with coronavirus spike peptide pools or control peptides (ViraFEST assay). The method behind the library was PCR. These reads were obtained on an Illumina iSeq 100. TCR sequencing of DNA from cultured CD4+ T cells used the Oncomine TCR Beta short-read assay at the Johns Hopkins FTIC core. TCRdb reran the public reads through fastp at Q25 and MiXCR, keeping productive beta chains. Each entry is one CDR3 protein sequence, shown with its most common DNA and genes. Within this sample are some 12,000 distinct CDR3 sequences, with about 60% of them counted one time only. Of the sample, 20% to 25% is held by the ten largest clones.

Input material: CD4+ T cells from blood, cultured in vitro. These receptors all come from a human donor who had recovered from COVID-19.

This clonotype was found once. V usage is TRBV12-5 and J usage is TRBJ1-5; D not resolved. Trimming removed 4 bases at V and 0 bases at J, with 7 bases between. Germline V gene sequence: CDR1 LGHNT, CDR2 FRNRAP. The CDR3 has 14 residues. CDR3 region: CASGSGYSNQPQHF. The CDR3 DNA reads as TGTGCTAGTGGTTCCGGATATAGCAATCAGCCCCAGCATTTT.

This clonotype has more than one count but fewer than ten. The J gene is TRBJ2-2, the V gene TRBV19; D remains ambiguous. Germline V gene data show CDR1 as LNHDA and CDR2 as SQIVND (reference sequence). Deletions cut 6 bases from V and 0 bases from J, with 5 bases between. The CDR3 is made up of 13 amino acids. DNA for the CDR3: TGTGCCAGTAGATACTCGAACACCGGGGAGCTGTTTTTT. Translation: CASRYSNTGELFF.